This T cell receptor beta chain is from a study of a mutant IDH1 vaccine in newly diagnosed glioma. Sequencing used immunoSEQ multiplex PCR; TCRdb keeps in-frame clones, though not all of them. The sample lists tens of thousands of clones; 80% to 90% were seen once. Time point: week 35, safety follow-up. Each vaccine dose was 300 ug of mutant IDH1 20-mer peptide, with topical imiquimod. A remark on this clone: No antigen is known for it.

This CDR3 spans 16 amino acids. CDR1 is LGHNA and CDR2 is YNFKEQ in the germline V gene. Trimming cost V 1 base and J 3 bases, with 10 bases left between them. This chain uses TRBV4-2 with TRBJ1-6; D unresolved. The material sequenced was PBMCs, taken from a glioma patient whose treatment included an IDH1 peptide vaccine. The sequence came from a man aged 40-55 years with glioma. For the CDR3, the DNA is TGTGCCAGCAGCCAAGGGTTAAAGGGCTATAATTCACCCCTCCACTTT. It encodes CASSQGLKGYNSPLHF.